This T cell receptor (beta chain) was sequenced in a study of cytomegalovirus exposure and HLA in healthy donors. Study-level information: Of all 380 or so donors who were genotyped, roughly 81% belonged to the Caucasian-associated ancestry cluster.

The CDR3 contains 14 residues. V was trimmed by 3 bases and J by 5 bases, leaving 16 bases between them. Germline V lookup: CDR1 GTSNPN, CDR2 SVGIG (reference sequence). The primer mix had 60 Vbeta and 13 Jbeta primers. Measured with immunoSEQ multiplex PCR; TCRdb has only the in-frame clones, and not every one. Of under 250,000 clones listed, roughly 82% were seen once; the top ten hold 6%. On this clone itself: Its antigen remains unknown.

The donors were healthy bone marrow donors. General study findings and limits: Likely technical artifact: a cluster of highly shared sequence variants.

The sequenced material came from PBMCs. This TCR came from a man between 35 and 55 years old in good health and CMV-seropositive. The gene calls are TRBV30 and TRBJ2-5; a possible D gene is TRBD2 (5 bases). CDR3 DNA: TGTGCCTGGAGGAGGGATCTGGCTAGTGAGACCCAGTACTTC. Translating it yields CAWRRDLASETQYF.